A selection of T cell receptor beta chains follows, all from one sample in a study of T cell changes during pregnancy in multiple sclerosis. Produced via immunoSEQ multiplex PCR; TCRdb's table is partial and in-frame only. The sample lists about 68,000 clones, about 90% occurring once. Here the sequenced sample was peripheral blood, taken in the second trimester of pregnancy. The source is a female donor with multiple sclerosis, enrolled in a pregnancy study. Both conserved end residues are part of each CDR3. The D gene is left open where the match is weak.

D gene,V gene,J gene,CDR3 protein
TRBD1,TRBV7-2,TRBJ2-2,CASSVRTGTGELFF
TRBD1,TRBV6-6,TRBJ2-2,CASSRDRVTGELFF
.,TRBV18,TRBJ1-6,CASSPIQGGDSPLHF
.,TRBV18,TRBJ1-1,CASSPGLNTEAFF
.,TRBV4-3,TRBJ2-7,CASSLAFRTVNSYEQYF
.,TRBV15,TRBJ1-1,CATSRDRQGGWAEAFF
.,TRBV7-2,TRBJ2-7,CASSVGGSSYEQYF
TRBD2,TRBV7-8,TRBJ2-5,CASSLSLAGFETQYF
.,TRBV19,TRBJ1-2,CASPRGGNTF
.,TRBV10-3,TRBJ1-1,CAIKERGPDTEAFF
TRBD1,TRBV12-5,TRBJ2-3,CASALTGGTTDTQYF
.,TRBV7-2,TRBJ2-1,CASSFEAREQFF
TRBD1,TRBV5-4,TRBJ1-2,CASAGTGGGGGYTF
TRBD1,TRBV5-4,TRBJ1-4,CASSLKSTGPEKLFF
.,TRBV7-6,TRBJ1-2,CASSPGLVAGGREYGYTF
.,TRBV2,TRBJ2-5,CASSGRWQETQYF
.,TRBV7-9,TRBJ1-1,CASSLRQANTEAFF
TRBD2,TRBV18,TRBJ2-7,CASSSAAGYEQYF
TRBD1,TRBV29-1,TRBJ1-1,CSVTQGGQAFF
.,TRBV9,TRBJ1-1,CASSALPGSEAFF
TRBD2,TRBV7-3,TRBJ2-2,CASSLYIRTSGAGELFF
TRBD2,TRBV7-2,TRBJ2-3,CASSSSRGGTDTQYF
TRBD1,TRBV5-3,TRBJ1-5,CARSLKGAQNQPQHF
TRBD1,TRBV5-4,TRBJ2-1,CASSSRGQKFF
.,TRBV11-1,TRBJ2-7,CASSLRSGRAASEQYF
.,TRBV12-2,TRBJ1-1,CASRLAAGGTSEAFF
.,TRBV6-5,TRBJ2-2,CASSYSIGGELFF
.,TRBV5-1,TRBJ1-2,CASSFDGTNYGYTF
TRBD2,TRBV7-3,TRBJ2-1,CASSWGLAGSEQFF
.,TRBV4-3,TRBJ2-3,CASSQENRVVTDTQYF
.,TRBV7-2,TRBJ2-1,CASSLATEGGRNEQFF
TRBD2,TRBV7-8,TRBJ2-5,CASSFGLSLAGGETQYF
TRBD2,TRBV11-2,TRBJ2-2,CASSIRLAGWAGELFF
.,TRBV7-7,TRBJ1-1,CASSLRSGTEAFF
.,TRBV9,TRBJ1-1,CASSGPQGLNTEAFF
TRBD1,TRBV15,TRBJ2-5,CATSKRQGETQYF
TRBD1,TRBV10-3,TRBJ1-2,CAIRNFFRDRDGYTF
TRBD1,TRBV14,TRBJ2-1,CASSANRGIYNEQFF
TRBD2,TRBV7-6,TRBJ2-3,CASSPRTSGGYTDTQYF
.,TRBV6-5,TRBJ1-4,CASSYLLTNRPLKLFF
TRBD1,TRBV5-6,TRBJ2-7,CASREMGQTYEQYF
.,TRBV9,TRBJ2-7,CASSVSTGGSYEQYF
.,TRBV29-1,TRBJ1-1,CSTPNPGRGRSNTEAFF
.,TRBV15,TRBJ2-5,CATSRGVQGGETQYF
.,TRBV9,TRBJ2-1,CASSPLAGNNEQFF
TRBD1,TRBV7-8,TRBJ2-7,CASSLVDRVHEQYF